The 7 T cell receptor beta chains below were found in one sample sequenced in a study of beta chain features in type 1 diabetes (dated by TCRdb to 2016 to 2019). These receptors' antigens are unknown. Libraries were constructed by the immunoSEQ multiplex PCR assay. The High Capacity cDNA Reverse Transcription Kit was used to reverse transcribe all of the isolated RNA, meaning that expressed TCRB transcripts were what got sequenced. Entries here come from immuneACCESS through TCRdb and include only in-frame sequences with V and J called. Some clones fail to appear in such tables; in the studies checked, an unresolved V gene covers under half of the shortfall, and the cause of the remainder is unknown. The sample yields about 650,000 clones; roughly 12% were counted once. 0.09% to 0.15% of the sample belongs to the ten largest clones. Overall study results and their limits: Type 1 diabetes patients showed a moderate but significant shortening of TCRB CDR3 length in all four CD4+ subsets.

Sequencing used naive CD4+ T cells from blood. Interpreted using the paper, the cell subset or site label stands for: true naive CD4+ T cells. The receptors come from a man under 40 with type 1 diabetes.

The sample holds a few counts of this clone. The chain links TRBV7-2 to TRBJ2-3, with D perhaps TRBD2 (5 bases). This CDR3 region has 16 residues. V was trimmed by 5 bases and J by 0 bases, leaving 15 bases between them. The V gene's germline CDR1 is SGHTA and CDR2 FQGNSA. CDR3 in DNA: TGTGCCAGCAGCCCTACCGGAAGGACTAGCACAGATACGCAGTATTTT. Protein: CASSPTGRTSTDTQYF.

This clone was counted between two and nine times. This rearrangement joins TRBV5-6 to TRBJ2-1, with a weak D call TRBD2 (8 bases). CDR3 size: 19 residues. V lost 0 bases and J 6 bases, leaving 25 bases between the germline ends. Germline CDR1 SGHDT, CDR2 YYEEEE. CDR3 region: CASSLGSPGGVYRGNEQFF. CDR3 DNA sequence: TGTGCCAGCAGCTTGGGGTCCCCGGGAGGGGTCTACAGGGGCAATGAGCAGTTCTTC.

This clone was recorded a few times. The rearrangement links TRBV29-1 to TRBJ1-3, with 8 positions matching TRBD1. The CDR3 has 14 amino acids. Losses at the gene ends were 4 bases for V and 0 bases for J; bases not matched to a gene: 2. CDR1 is SQVTM, CDR2 ANQGSEA, per germline. The CDR3 DNA is TGCAGCGTTGGGACAGGGAGCTCTGGAAACACCATATATTTT. Its translation is CSVGTGSSGNTIYF.

This clone was observed a handful of times. Here the CDR3 reads CAMAKHTTETQYF. CDR3 sequence (DNA): TGTGCCATGGCCAAACATACAACGGAGACCCAGTACTTC. The V gene is TRBV30, the J gene TRBJ2-5; D gene unclear. Trimming took off 8 bases at V and 5 bases at J, with 18 bases between the two ends. The CDR3 loop spans 13 amino acids. Germline-derived CDR1 and CDR2 are GTSNPN and SVGIG (reference sequence).

V usage is TRBV11-2 and J usage is TRBJ2-1; D not resolved. The CDR3 has 16 amino acids. The ends were cut back, 6 bases at V and 0 bases at J, with 15 bases in the middle. Germline lookup yields CDR1 SGHAT and CDR2 FQNNGV. This CDR3 reads CASRPAPQSSYNEQFF. CDR3 nucleotide sequence: TGTGCCAGCAGACCCGCCCCCCAAAGCTCCTACAATGAGCAGTTCTTC.

This clone occurred a few times. The V call is TRBV9, the J call TRBJ1-2; 10 bases are shared with TRBD1. The V and J ends lost 6 bases and 5 bases, in that order; junction bases with no gene match: 7. The CDR3 runs to 14 residues. CDR1 SGDLS and CDR2 YYNGEE come from the germline V gene. Here the CDR3 DNA reads TGTGCCAGCACCCGGACAGGGGGTCCGTATGGCTACACCTTC. It encodes CASTRTGGPYGYTF.

This chain uses TRBV30 with TRBJ2-2, with D unresolved. The V gene lost 3 bases and the J gene lost 6 bases, with 11 bases spanning the gap. CDR1 and CDR2 (germline): GTSNPN, SVGIG (reference sequence). CDR3 length: 13 amino acids. DNA of the CDR3: TGTGCCTGGAGATGGAGTGGCCCCGGGGAGCTGTTTTTT. As protein: CAWRWSGPGELFF. The full variable domain, rest sourced from reference TRBV30 and TRBJ2-2, is SQTIHQWPATLVQPVGSPLSLECTVEGTSNPNLYWYRQAAGRGLQLLFYSVGIGQISSEVPQNLSASRPQDRQFILSSKKLLLSDSGFYLCAWRWSGPGELFFGEGSRLTVL.